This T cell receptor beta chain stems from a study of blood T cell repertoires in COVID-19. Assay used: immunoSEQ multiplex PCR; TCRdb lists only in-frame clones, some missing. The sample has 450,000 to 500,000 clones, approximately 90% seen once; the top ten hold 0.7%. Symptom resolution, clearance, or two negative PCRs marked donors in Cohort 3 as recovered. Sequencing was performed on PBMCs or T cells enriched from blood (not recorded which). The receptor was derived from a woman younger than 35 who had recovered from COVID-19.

The CDR3 DNA sequence: TGCGCCAGCAGCTTGTTTAGCGGGGGGGCAAGAGATACGCAGTATTTT. Protein product: CASSLFSGGARDTQYF. This chain uses TRBV5-1 with TRBJ2-3; 11 nucleotides agree with TRBD2. Germline CDR1 and CDR2: SGHRS and YFSETQ. The CDR3 is made up of 16 amino acids. The V and J ends lost 1 base and 5 bases, in that order; junction bases with no gene match: 6.